This passage covers 20 T cell receptor beta chains from one sample sequenced in a study of PD-1 blockade in mismatch repair-deficient tumors. Produced via immunoSEQ multiplex PCR; TCRdb's table is partial and in-frame only. The table lists roughly 120,000 clones, 88% of them singletons. This material consisted of peripheral blood, taken roughly 70 weeks after starting pembrolizumab. These receptor sequences come from an adult with mismatch repair-deficient cancer.

The rearrangement joins TRBV7-3 to TRBJ2-7; tentatively, D is TRBD1 or TRBD2 (5 bases each). Germline V gene data show CDR1 as SGHTA and CDR2 as FQGTGA. The V and J ends lost 4 bases and 0 bases respectively, with 13 bases between them. This CDR3 has 15 amino acids. The CDR3 protein is CASSSGTLSSYEQYF. The DNA of the CDR3 is TGTGCCAGCAGCTCCGGGACCTTGAGCTCCTACGAGCAGTACTTC.

CDR3 nucleotides: TGCGCCAGCAGCCAACTAGGAACAGGAAATAGCAATCAGCCCCAGCATTTT. This gives the protein CASSQLGTGNSNQPQHF. The chain links TRBV4-1 to TRBJ1-5, with D possibly matching TRBD1 (5 bases). The CDR3 has 17 amino acids. V dropped 2 bases and J dropped 0 bases, with 14 bases sitting between them. Germline lookup yields CDR1 MGHRA and CDR2 YSYEKL.

CDR3 nucleotides: TGCGCCAGCAGCTTGGTGGACAGCCCGTATGAAAAACTGTTTTTT. Its translation is CASSLVDSPYEKLFF. The V call is TRBV5-1, the J call TRBJ1-4, with D possibly being TRBD1 (6 bases). Per the germline V gene, CDR1 is SGHRS and CDR2 is YFSETQ. V was pared by 0 bases and J by 6 bases, with 12 bases between. This CDR3 has 15 amino acids.

The chain has TRBV5-4 and TRBJ2-3, with D tentatively TRBD1 or TRBD2 (5 bases each). The CDR3 has 15 residues. Trimming removed 3 bases from V and 2 bases from J, with 13 bases in between. Germline V gene lookup returns CDR1 SGHNT and CDR2 YYREEE (reference sequence). The CDR3, as DNA: TGTGCCAGCAGCTGGGCCCAGGGACCCACAGATACGCAGTATTTT. Translated: CASSWAQGPTDTQYF.

The genes are TRBV10-3 and TRBJ2-7, with D tentatively TRBD1 (6 bases). Germline V CDR1 and CDR2: ENHRY, SYGVKD. V was trimmed by 7 bases and J by 6 bases, leaving 16 bases between them. This CDR3 has 13 amino acids. The CDR3 loop is CAITYGLGGEQYF. DNA of the CDR3: TGTGCCATCACCTACGGCCTAGGGGGCGAGCAGTACTTC.

The chain recombines TRBV6-5 with TRBJ1-1, with D tentatively TRBD1 (5 bases). V dropped 3 bases and J dropped 2 bases, with 10 bases sitting between them. This CDR3 has 14 amino acids. Germline V gene data show CDR1 as MNHEY and CDR2 as SVGAGI. CDR3 sequence reads: CASSYARDNTEAFF. For the CDR3, the DNA is TGTGCCAGCAGTTATGCCAGGGACAACACTGAAGCTTTCTTT.

The CDR3 bases are TGTGCCAGCAGCTTAACTGCCGACGAGTACTACAATGAGCAGTTCTTC. Protein sequence: CASSLTADEYYNEQFF. The V call is TRBV7-6, the J call TRBJ2-1, with D unresolved. The V and J ends lost 2 bases and 3 bases respectively, with 14 bases between them. This CDR3 has 16 residues. The germline CDR1 and CDR2 sequences are SGHVS and FNYEAQ.

The CDR3 loop reads CASSLIHEQYF. The DNA for the CDR3 is TGTGCCAGCAGCTTAATCCACGAGCAGTACTTC. The rearrangement links TRBV7-2 to TRBJ2-7; no definite D call. The CDR3 is 11 residues long. Germline CDR1 reads SGHTA; CDR2 reads FQGNSA. Trimming pared 2 bases from V and 5 bases from J, leaving 4 bases between.

The chain employs TRBV11-2 and TRBJ2-7; 9 bases fit TRBD1. This CDR3 comprises 14 residues. Unmatched junction bases numbered 4, after V lost 5 bases and J lost 2 bases. CDR1 is SGHAT, CDR2 FQNNGV, per germline. CDR3 sequence reads: CASSTGQGTYEQYF. CDR3 nucleotide sequence: TGTGCCAGCAGCACGGGACAGGGCACCTACGAGCAGTACTTC.

The genes are TRBV6-5 and TRBJ2-7; D perhaps matches TRBD2 (5 bases). The germline V and J ends were trimmed by 0 bases and 3 bases, with 12 bases remaining between them. CDR1 is MNHEY, CDR2 SVGAGI, per germline. The CDR3 is 15 amino acids. The CDR3 sequence is CASSYSSGTGYEQYF. As DNA, the CDR3 is TGTGCCAGCAGTTACTCGAGCGGAACCGGCTACGAGCAGTACTTC.

The chain couples TRBV18 to TRBJ2-5; possibly TRBD2 for D (5 bases). The germline V gene has CDR1 KGHSH and CDR2 LQKENI. Between the trimmed V and J ends, which lost 0 bases and 1 base, there was a span of 9 bases. The CDR3 contains 15 residues. DNA of the CDR3: TGTGCCAGCTCACCACCCGGTCTAGCCCAAGAGACCCAGTACTTC. It specifies CASSPPGLAQETQYF.

The chain has TRBV7-2 and TRBJ2-3, with 9 bases aligning to TRBD2. The CDR3 spans 18 residues. From germline, CDR1 is SGHTA and CDR2 FQGNSA. V lost 5 bases and J lost 1; bases outside the gene matches: 13. CDR3 DNA sequence: TGTGCCAGCAGCCAAGATCGGGTACTAGCGGGTGGCACAGATACGCAGTATTTT. This encodes CASSQDRVLAGGTDTQYF.

The genes are TRBV4-3 and TRBJ2-3; D is unclear. Trimming removed 0 bases at V and 7 bases at J, with 8 bases between. Looked up from germline, CDR1 is LGHNA and CDR2 is YSLEER. The CDR3 is made up of 13 amino acids. The CDR3 protein is CASSQDVTHTQYF. The CDR3 nucleotides read TGCGCCAGCAGCCAAGATGTCACGCATACGCAGTATTTT.

The gene calls are TRBV11-3 and TRBJ2-1, with 10 nucleotides matching TRBD2. This CDR3 is built from 16 residues. Germline loops: CDR1 SGHNT, CDR2 YENEEA. After removal of 2 bases from V and 4 bases from J, the junction contained 5 bases not matched to a gene. DNA of the CDR3: TGTGCCAGCAGCTTACGACTAGCGGGCGTATACAATGAGCAGTTCTTC. This encodes CASSLRLAGVYNEQFF.

This clone was recorded a few times. The V gene is TRBV2, the J gene TRBJ2-7; TRBD2 matches 13 bases. V shed 6 bases and J 4 bases; nucleotides not matched to a gene: 3. Germline V lookup: CDR1 SNHLY, CDR2 FYNNEI. The CDR3 sequence is 14 residues long. The CDR3 nucleotides are TGTGCCAGCAGCCAGACTAGCGGGGGGTACGAGCAGTACTTC. Its translation: CASSQTSGGYEQYF. The variable domain in full, with the rest retrieved from reference TRBV2 and TRBJ2-7, is EPEVTQTPSHQVTQMGQEVILRCVPISNHLYFYWYRQILGQKVEFLVSFYNNEISEKSEIFDDQFSVERPDGSNFTLKIRSTKLEDSAMYFCASSQTSGGYEQYFGPGTRLTVT.

The chain is built from TRBV11-2 and TRBJ2-3, with D perhaps assigned TRBD1 or TRBD2 (6 bases each). The germline V gene has CDR1 SGHAT and CDR2 FQNNGV. The length of the CDR3 is 15 residues. V dropped 6 bases and J dropped 3 bases, with 16 bases sitting between them. In DNA, the CDR3 is TGTGCCAGCAGGAGAGGGGGGTGGGCGACAGATACGCAGTATTTT. The encoded protein is CASRRGGWATDTQYF.

The V call is TRBV5-6, the J call TRBJ2-1; no clear D gene. The CDR3 spans 19 residues. Trimming cost V 1 base and J 2 bases, with 22 bases left between them. The germline V gene has CDR1 SGHDT and CDR2 YYEEEE. The CDR3 is CASSLSAQTVEGPYNEQFF. Written as DNA, the CDR3 is TGTGCCAGCAGCTTGTCTGCCCAGACGGTAGAAGGGCCCTACAATGAGCAGTTCTTC.

The chain couples TRBV4-3 to TRBJ2-2, with a weak D call TRBD2 (7 bases). This CDR3 contains 17 residues. CDR1 and CDR2 (germline): LGHNA, YSLEER. Trimming removed 1 base at V and 7 bases at J, with 19 bases between. This CDR3 is CASSQGSGKGGGGELFF. The CDR3 coding sequence is TGCGCCAGCAGCCAAGGAAGCGGGAAGGGGGGAGGCGGGGAGCTGTTTTTT.

This sequence joins TRBV10-2 and TRBJ1-5; D unclear. Between the trimmed V and J ends, which lost 3 bases and 7 bases, there was a span of 10 bases. The CDR3 is 13 amino acids. Looked up from germline, CDR1 is WSHSY and CDR2 is SAAADI. This CDR3 reads CASSDAEYQPQHF. CDR3 DNA sequence: TGCGCCAGCAGTGACGCGGAATACCAGCCCCAGCATTTT.

This chain uses TRBV4-3 with TRBJ2-7; 9 positions match TRBD2. Per germline, CDR1 LGHNA and CDR2 YSLEER. The CDR3 sequence is 15 residues long. With V trimmed by 0 bases and J by 4 bases, 4 bases remained unmatched. The CDR3 is CASSQESSGTYEQYF. The CDR3 DNA reads as TGCGCCAGCAGCCAAGAATCTAGCGGGACGTACGAGCAGTACTTC.